A few counts support the clone carrying this T cell receptor (beta chain). Trimming took 1 base from V and 8 from J; bases not matched to a gene: 2. The CDR3 runs 13 residues. Germline loops: CDR1 LGHDT, CDR2 YNNKEL (reference sequence). Noted time point: newly diagnosed GD, antithyroid drugs for less than 3 months. PBMC RNA was the source of the TCR library. Investigators prepared the TCR beta libraries by applying iRepertoire HTBI primers and Arm-PCR of CDR3 regions. TCRdb reprocessed the multiplex PCR reads via MiXCR and lists one record per CDR3 protein. The table records over 200,000 distinct CDR3 sequences, more than 15% of them present only once. This record belongs to a study of regulatory T cells in long-lasting Graves disease. The sample was also reused in another study, on T cells in Graves' hyperthyroidism and ophthalmopathy.

The source material was peripheral blood mononuclear cells (PBMCs), sampled at new diagnosis, from a patient treated with antithyroid drugs. The V and J genes are TRBV3-1 and TRBJ2-1; 7 positions match TRBD1. The TCR was taken from a woman in her 30s with Graves disease. The chain's CDR3 is CASSQGTGDEQFF. The CDR3 DNA reads TGTGCCAGCAGCCAAGGGACAGGCGATGAGCAGTTCTTC.